Each of the 4 T cell receptor beta chains below was sequenced from the same sample in a study of T cells expressing NK-cell markers. TCRdb reprocessed the 5' RACE reads, keeping one entry per CDR3 protein, no DNA. The sample table includes about 460,000 distinct CDR3 sequences. Sequencing was performed on blood T cells: a sorted CD56 or NKG2C T cell subset, CD4+ or CD8+ T cells, or bulk PBMC T cells (not recorded which). These receptors originate from a woman aged 45-59 years in good health.

This chain uses TRBV5-1 with TRBJ2-1; lacking DNA, the TRBD2 call made by TCRdb goes unchecked. Per germline, CDR1 SGHRS and CDR2 YFSETQ. The CDR3 length is 15 residues. Here the CDR3 reads CASSFSGRVGNEQFF.

The chain uses TRBV5-1 and TRBJ1-5. CDR3 length: 14 residues. CDR1 is SGHRS and CDR2 is YFSETQ in the germline V gene. CDR3 region: CASSSSGLDQPQHF. The entire variable domain, with the rest obtained from reference TRBV5-1 and TRBJ1-5, is as follows: KAGVTQTPRYLIKTRGQQVTLSCSPISGHRSVSWYQQTPGQGLQFLFEYFSETQRNKGNFPGRFSGRQFSNSRSEMNVSTLELGDSALYLCASSSSGLDQPQHFGDGTRLSIL.

The chain combines TRBV4-1 with TRBJ1-1; TCRdb lists TRBD1, though no DNA is available to test this call. CDR1 is MGHRA, CDR2 YSYEKL, per germline. This CDR3 region has 14 residues. This CDR3 is CASSYRVVNTEAFF.

V is TRBV11-2 and J is TRBJ2-7. CDR1 SGHAT and CDR2 FQNNGV come from the germline V gene. CDR3 length: 16 residues. The CDR3 loop reads CASSLTVSITTGEQYF.